This T cell receptor beta chain was identified in a study of CD8 T cells in ankylosing spondylitis. Germline-derived CDR1 and CDR2 are MGHRA and YSYEKL. This CDR3 is built from 15 residues. V lost 2 bases to trimming and J lost 8 bases, with 15 bases between them. TCRdb re-called the 5' RACE reads through MiXCR, storing one row per CDR3 protein. This sample yields 50,000 to 70,000 distinct CDR3 sequences, of which about 6.2% are seen a single time; 5% belongs to the top ten. Sequenced material: synovial fluid, either unsorted or a sorted T cell fraction (not recorded which). This clonotype was obtained from a male donor with ankylosing spondylitis. The chain combines TRBV4-1 with TRBJ1-4, with D perhaps matching TRBD1 (6 bases). The CDR3 is CASSQNPGTKEKLFF. CDR3 nucleotides: TGCGCCAGCAGCCAAAACCCGGGGACAAAGGAAAAACTGTTTTTT.